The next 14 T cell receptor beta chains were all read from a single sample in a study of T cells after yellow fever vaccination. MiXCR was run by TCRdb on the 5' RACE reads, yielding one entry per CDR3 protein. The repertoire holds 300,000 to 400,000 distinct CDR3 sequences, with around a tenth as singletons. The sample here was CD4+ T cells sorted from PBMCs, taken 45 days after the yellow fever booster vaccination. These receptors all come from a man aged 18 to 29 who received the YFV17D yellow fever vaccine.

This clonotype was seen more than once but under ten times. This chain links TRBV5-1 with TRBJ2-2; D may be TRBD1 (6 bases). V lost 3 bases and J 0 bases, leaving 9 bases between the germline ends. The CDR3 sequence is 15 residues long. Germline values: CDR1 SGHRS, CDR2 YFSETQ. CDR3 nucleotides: TGCGCCAGCAGCTCCCGGACAGCGAACACCGGGGAGCTGTTTTTT. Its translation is CASSSRTANTGELFF.

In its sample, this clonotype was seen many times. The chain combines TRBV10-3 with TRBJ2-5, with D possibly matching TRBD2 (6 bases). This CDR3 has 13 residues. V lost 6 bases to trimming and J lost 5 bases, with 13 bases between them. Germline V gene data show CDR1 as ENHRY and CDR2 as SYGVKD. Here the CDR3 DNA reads TGTGCCATCAGGGACCAGGCGGGGGAGACCCAGTACTTC. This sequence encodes CAIRDQAGETQYF.

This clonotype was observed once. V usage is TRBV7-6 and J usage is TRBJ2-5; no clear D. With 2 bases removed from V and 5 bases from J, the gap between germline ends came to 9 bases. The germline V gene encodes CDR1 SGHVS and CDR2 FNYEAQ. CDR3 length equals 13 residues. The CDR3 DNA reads TGTGCCAGCAGCTTATTGGTCTTGGAGACCCAGTACTTC. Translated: CASSLLVLETQYF. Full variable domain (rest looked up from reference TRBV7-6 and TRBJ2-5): GAGVSQSPRYKVTKRGQDVALRCDPISGHVSLYWYRQALGQGPEFLTYFNYEAQQDKSGLPNDRFSAERPEGSISTLTIQRTEQRDSAMYRCASSLLVLETQYFGPGTRLLVL.

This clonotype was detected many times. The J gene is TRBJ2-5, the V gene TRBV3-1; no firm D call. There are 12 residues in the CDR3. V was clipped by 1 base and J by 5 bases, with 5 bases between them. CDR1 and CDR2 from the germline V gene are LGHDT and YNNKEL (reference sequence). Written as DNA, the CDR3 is TGTGCCAGCAGCCAAGTCAGGGAGACCCAGTACTTC. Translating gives CASSQVRETQYF.

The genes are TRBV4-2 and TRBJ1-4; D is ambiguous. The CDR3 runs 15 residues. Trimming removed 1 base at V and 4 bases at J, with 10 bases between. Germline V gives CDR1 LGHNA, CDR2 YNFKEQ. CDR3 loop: CASSQAAGSNEKLFF. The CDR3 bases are TGTGCCAGCAGCCAAGCCGCGGGGAGTAATGAAAAACTGTTTTTT.

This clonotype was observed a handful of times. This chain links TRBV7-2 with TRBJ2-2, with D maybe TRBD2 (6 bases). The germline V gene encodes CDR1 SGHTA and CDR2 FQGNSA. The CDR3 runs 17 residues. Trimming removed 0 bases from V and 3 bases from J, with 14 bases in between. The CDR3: CASSLADARLDTGELFF. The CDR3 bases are TGTGCCAGCAGCTTAGCGGATGCCCGACTAGACACCGGGGAGCTGTTTTTT.

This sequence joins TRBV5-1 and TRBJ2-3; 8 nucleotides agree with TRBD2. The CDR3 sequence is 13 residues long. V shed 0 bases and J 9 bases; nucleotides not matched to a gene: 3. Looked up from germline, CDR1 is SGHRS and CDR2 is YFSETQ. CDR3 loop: CASSLERGGTQYF. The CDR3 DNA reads TGCGCCAGCAGCTTGGAACGGGGGGGGACGCAGTATTTT.

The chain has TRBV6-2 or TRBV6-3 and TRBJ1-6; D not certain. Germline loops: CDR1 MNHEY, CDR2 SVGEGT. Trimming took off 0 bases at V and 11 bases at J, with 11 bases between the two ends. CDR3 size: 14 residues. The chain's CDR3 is CASSYSNPVAPLHF. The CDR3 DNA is TGTGCCAGCAGTTACTCGAATCCGGTTGCACCCCTCCACTTT.

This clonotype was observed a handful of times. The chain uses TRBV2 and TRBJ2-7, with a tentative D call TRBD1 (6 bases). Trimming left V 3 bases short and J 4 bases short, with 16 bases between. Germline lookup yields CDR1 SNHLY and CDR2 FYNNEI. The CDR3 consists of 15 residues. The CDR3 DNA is TGTGCCAGCAGTGATTTGGGGGCGAATCTTTACGAGCAGTACGTC. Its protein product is CASSDLGANLYEQYV.

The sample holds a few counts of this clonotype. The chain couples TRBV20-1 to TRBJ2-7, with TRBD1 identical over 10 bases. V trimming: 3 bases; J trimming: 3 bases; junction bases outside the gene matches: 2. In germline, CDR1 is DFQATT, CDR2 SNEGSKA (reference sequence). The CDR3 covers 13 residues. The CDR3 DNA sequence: TGCAGTGCTAGGAGGGACAGGGGCTACGAGCAGTACTTC. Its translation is CSARRDRGYEQYF.

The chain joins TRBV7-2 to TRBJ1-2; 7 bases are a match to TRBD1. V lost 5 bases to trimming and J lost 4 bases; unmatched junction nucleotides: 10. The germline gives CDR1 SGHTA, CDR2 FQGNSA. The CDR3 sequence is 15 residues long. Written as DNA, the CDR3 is TGTGCCAGCAGCGCAAACAGGGGTAGAAGCTATGGCTACACCTTC. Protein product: CASSANRGRSYGYTF.

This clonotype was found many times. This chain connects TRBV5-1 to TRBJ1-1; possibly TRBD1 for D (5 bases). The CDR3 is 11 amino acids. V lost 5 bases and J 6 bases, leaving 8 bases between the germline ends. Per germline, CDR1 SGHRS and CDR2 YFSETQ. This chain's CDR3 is CASSMGPEAFF. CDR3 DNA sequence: TGCGCCAGCAGTATGGGGCCTGAAGCTTTCTTT.

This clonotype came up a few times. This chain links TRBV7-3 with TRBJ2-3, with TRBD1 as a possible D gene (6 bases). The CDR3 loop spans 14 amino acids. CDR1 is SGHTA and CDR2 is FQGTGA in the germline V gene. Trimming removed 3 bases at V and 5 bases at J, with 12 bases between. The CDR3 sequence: CASSFTLTGDTQYF. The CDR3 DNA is TGTGCCAGCAGCTTTACGTTGACAGGAGATACGCAGTATTTT. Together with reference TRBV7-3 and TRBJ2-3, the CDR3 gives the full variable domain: GAGVSQTPSNKVTEKGKYVELRCDPISGHTALYWYRQSLGQGPEFLIYFQGTGAADDSGLPNDRFFAVRPEGSVSTLKIQRTERGDSAVYLCASSFTLTGDTQYFGPGTRLTVL.

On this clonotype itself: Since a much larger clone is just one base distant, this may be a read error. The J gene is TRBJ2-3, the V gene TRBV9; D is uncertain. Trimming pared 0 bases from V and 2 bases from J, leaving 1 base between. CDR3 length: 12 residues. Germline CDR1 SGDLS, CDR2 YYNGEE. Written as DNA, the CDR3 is TGTGCCAGCAGCGTAGCCACAGATACGCAGTATTTT. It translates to CASSVATDTQYF. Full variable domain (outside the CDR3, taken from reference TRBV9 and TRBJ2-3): DSGVTQTPKHLITATGQRVTLRCSPRSGDLSVYWYQQSLDQGLQFLIQYYNGEERAKGNILERFSAQQFPDLHSELNLSSLELGDSALYFCASSVATDTQYFGPGTRLTVL.